This T cell receptor (beta chain) was captured by sequencing in a study of graft-versus-host responses after intestinal transplantation. Study-level background: Recipients received multivisceral, liver-intestinal, or isolated intestinal transplants. Study results and caveats: Investigators detected GvH clones in recipient marrow, with some emerging earlier in ileum or blood.

Sequenced by immunoSEQ multiplex PCR; TCRdb stores in-frame clones only, minus some. This table has more than 60,000 clones, less than 95% appearing once. This clone was seen once. The antigen is unknown. Germline lookup yields CDR1 SQVTM and CDR2 ANQGSEA. This CDR3 is built from 14 residues. J gave up 7 bases and V 4 bases, and 8 bases lay outside the gene matches. This TCR was recovered from a human donor who received an intestinal transplant. Sequences were derived from unstimulated CD8+ T cells sorted from spleen or lymph node cells, sampled before intestinal transplant. The chain recombines TRBV29-1 with TRBJ2-2, with 8 nucleotides matching TRBD1. The chain's CDR3 is CSVVPGGRDGELFF. The CDR3 nucleotides are TGCAGCGTTGTACCAGGGGGCAGGGACGGGGAGCTGTTTTTT.